This T cell receptor beta chain was observed in a study of type 1 regulatory T cells. In the study overall: T-allo10 is an in vitro-generated, Tr1-enriched CD4 T cell product specific for alloantigen. Broader study findings: Tr1 cells had a more restricted TCR repertoire than non-Tr1 cells.

Germline values: CDR1 SGHTA, CDR2 FQGNSA. Trimming stripped 1 base from V and 3 bases from J, with 7 bases between. The CDR3 length is 13 residues. From the reads, TCRdb called clonotypes with MiXCR, one entry per CDR3 protein. This sample has fewer than 75,000 distinct CDR3 sequences; about 48% occur once, and the top ten carry approximately 2%. On this clonotype itself: As yet, its antigen is unknown.

Sequenced sample: cultured non-Tr1 T cells, either the whole culture or a sorted T cell fraction (not recorded which). This chain joins TRBV7-2 and TRBJ2-7, with D unresolved. This clonotype was sampled from a human donor in good health. The CDR3 DNA follows: TGTGCCAGCAGCTTAGGGTCGTTCTACGAGCAGTACTTC. Translating gives CASSLGSFYEQYF.